This T cell receptor (beta chain) was recorded in a study of shared clonotypes between healthy human individuals. Each subset's genomic DNA was split evenly across several immunoSEQ plates. Profiled with immunoSEQ multiplex PCR; TCRdb holds only in-frame clones, not every one. The sample consists of approximately 590,000 clones, roughly 96% of them appearing once. Positive CCR7 selection of CD45RO-negative cells yielded the naive CD8 cells, and terminally differentiated effector memory CD45RA+ cells were excluded. Between the trimmed V and J ends, which lost 5 bases and 1 base, there was a span of 17 bases. CDR3 length equals 16 residues. Germline V lookup: CDR1 PRHDT, CDR2 FYEKMQ (reference sequence).

This receptor was identified in a woman younger than 45 in good health. Source material: naive CD8+ T cells sorted from blood. The V gene is TRBV13, the J gene TRBJ1-2, with a tentative D call TRBD1 (6 bases). In DNA, the CDR3 is TGTGCCAGCAGCCCCCCAGGGGCGGCATATAACTATGGCTACACCTTC. Its protein is CASSPPGAAYNYGYTF. The whole variable domain, remainder taken from reference TRBV13 and TRBJ1-2, is AAGVIQSPRHLIKEKRETATLKCYPIPRHDTVYWYQQGPGQDPQFLISFYEKMQSDKGSIPDRFSAQQFSDYHSELNMSSLELGDSALYFCASSPPGAAYNYGYTFGSGTRLTVV.